The 29 T cell receptor beta chains below were found in one sample sequenced in a study of T cells in Graves' hyperthyroidism and ophthalmopathy. The investigators amplified TCR beta CDR3 regions from RNA transcripts. Researchers ran a first-round RT-PCR on the TCR CDR3 using the HTBI primer set. TCRdb passed the multiplex PCR reads through MiXCR, listing each CDR3 protein once. Of 500,000 or so distinct CDR3 sequences in the sample, under 20% were seen once. Sequenced sample: blood. The receptors originated from a woman aged 18 to 35 with Graves' ophthalmopathy.

This clonotype was counted a few times. The chain combines TRBV19 with TRBJ2-2, with D tentatively TRBD1 (7 bases). This CDR3 has 19 amino acids. Germline V CDR1 and CDR2: LNHDA, SQIVND (reference sequence). CDR3 sequence reads: CVPRPPGDRAKPNTGELFF. In DNA, the CDR3 is TGTGTCCCGAGGCCGCCGGGAGACAGGGCGAAGCCGAACACCGGGGAGCTGTTTTTT.

The table lists this clonotype with a few counts. The chain has TRBV13 and TRBJ2-7; D assignment may be TRBD1 or TRBD2 (5 bases each). CDR3 size: 15 residues. Trimming shortened V by 5 bases and J by 3 bases, and 17 bases separated the two germline ends. Per the germline V gene, CDR1 is PRHDT and CDR2 is FYEKMQ (reference sequence). This chain's CDR3 is CASSVGGPGIYEQYF. The CDR3 coding sequence is TGTGCCAGCAGCGTTGGGGGTCCGGGGATCTACGAGCAGTACTTC.

This clonotype was counted between two and nine times. The genes are TRBV29-1 and TRBJ2-3; the D gene is possibly TRBD2 (6 bases). The CDR3 length is 13 residues. Germline-derived CDR1 and CDR2 are SQVTM and ANQGSEA. V dropped 7 bases and J dropped 4 bases, with 15 bases sitting between them. The CDR3 DNA follows: TGCAGCGAGATATGCGGGACCGCAGATACGCAGTATTTT. This codes for CSEICGTADTQYF.

In this sample, this clonotype turned up many times. The CDR3 is CACRDLVSYNEQFF. The CDR3 nucleotides read TGTGCCTGCCGGGACTTGGTCTCCTACAATGAGCAGTTCTTC. The genes are TRBV30 and TRBJ2-1, with D possibly being TRBD2 (6 bases). CDR1 and CDR2 from the germline V gene are GTSNPN and SVGIG (reference sequence). The V gene lost 6 bases and the J gene lost 0 bases, with 12 bases spanning the gap. The CDR3 consists of 14 residues. Full variable domain (missing parts from reference TRBV30 and TRBJ2-1): SQTIHQWPATLVQPVGSPLSLECTVEGTSNPNLYWYRQAAGRGLQLLFYSVGIGQISSEVPQNLSASRPQDRQFILSSKKLLLSDSGFYLCACRDLVSYNEQFFGPGTRLTVL.

This clonotype was seen at least ten times. The chain's CDR3 is CAITPDYQDEQFF. CDR3 DNA: TGTGCCATCACCCCGGACTACCAGGATGAGCAGTTCTTC. The chain joins TRBV10-3 to TRBJ2-1, with a tentative D call TRBD2 (6 bases). Trimming stripped 7 bases from V and 8 bases from J, with 15 bases between. Looked up from germline, CDR1 is ENHRY and CDR2 is SYGVKD. CDR3 length: 13 amino acids.

This clonotype was detected only a few times. The chain joins TRBV5-1 to TRBJ2-3; 8 bases line up with TRBD1. J gave up 2 bases and V 5 bases, and 10 bases lay outside the gene matches. CDR1 and CDR2 from the germline V gene are SGHRS and YFSETQ. There are 16 residues in the CDR3. DNA for the CDR3: TGCGCCAGCAGACTCGCCGACAGGGGAAACACAGATACGCAGTATTTT. It yields the protein CASRLADRGNTDTQYF.

This clonotype was seen ten or more times. The genes are TRBV5-1 and TRBJ2-7, with 9 bases matching TRBD1. J was trimmed by 3 bases and V by 0 bases; bases with no gene match: 7. CDR3 size: 16 residues. CDR1 and CDR2 (germline): SGHRS, YFSETQ. The CDR3 sequence: CASSLGTGGTLYEQYF. CDR3 DNA sequence: TGCGCCAGCAGCTTGGGTACAGGGGGCACCCTCTACGAGCAGTACTTC.

The sample holds many counts of this clonotype. The chain carries TRBV5-6 and TRBJ1-2; 8 bases fit TRBD1. This CDR3 spans 15 amino acids. V lost 4 bases, J lost 0 bases, and 5 bases stayed unmatched. Germline V gene data show CDR1 as SGHDT and CDR2 as YYEEEE. The CDR3 here is CASSRGTGANYGYTF. CDR3 DNA sequence: TGTGCCAGCAGCCGAGGGACAGGCGCTAACTATGGCTACACCTTC.

This clonotype was seen more than once but under ten times. This chain uses TRBV12-3 or TRBV12-4 with TRBJ2-2; D tentatively fits TRBD1 or TRBD2 (5 bases each). The CDR3 loop spans 17 amino acids. V was shortened by 7 bases and J by 1 base, with 19 bases between the two germline ends. As DNA, the CDR3 is TGTGCCAGCATCCCAGAAGCCGGGACCCTGAACACCGGGGAGCTGTTTTTT. This gives the protein CASIPEAGTLNTGELFF.

This clonotype was seen at least ten times. This chain links TRBV7-2 with TRBJ1-1, with D perhaps TRBD1 (5 bases). CDR3 length: 13 residues. Germline-derived CDR1 and CDR2 are SGHTA and FQGNSA. V dropped 4 bases and J dropped 11 bases, with 17 bases sitting between them. The CDR3, as DNA: TGTGCCAGCAGCTCCGGGACCCCTCTCAGGGCTTTCTTT. This translates into CASSSGTPLRAFF.

This clonotype was seen a few times. The CDR3, as DNA: TGTGCCTGGACTAGCGGGAGAGGGAGGGATACGCAGTATTTT. It yields the protein CAWTSGRGRDTQYF. The chain combines TRBV30 with TRBJ2-3; 10 bases match TRBD2. The ends lost 4 bases at V and 6 bases at J; junction bases unmatched: 7. The CDR3 spans 14 residues. Germline-derived CDR1 and CDR2 are GTSNPN and SVGIG (reference sequence).

This clonotype appeared a few times. V usage is TRBV9 and J usage is TRBJ2-7; 7 bases fit TRBD1. Germline CDR1 reads SGDLS; CDR2 reads YYNGEE. The V gene end was trimmed by 3 bases and the J gene end by 2 bases; junction bases not matched to a gene: 8. There are 15 residues in the CDR3. CDR3 coding DNA: TGTGCCAGCAGCGCGGGACAGAGTAATCCCTACGAGCAGTACTTC. Translating it yields CASSAGQSNPYEQYF. Together with reference TRBV9 and TRBJ2-7, the CDR3 gives the full variable domain: DSGVTQTPKHLITATGQRVTLRCSPRSGDLSVYWYQQSLDQGLQFLIQYYNGEERAKGNILERFSAQQFPDLHSELNLSSLELGDSALYFCASSAGQSNPYEQYFGPGTRLTVT.

This chain connects TRBV29-1 to TRBJ2-1; tentatively, D is TRBD2 (6 bases). There are 13 residues in the CDR3. The ends were cut back, 7 bases at V and 12 bases at J, with 22 bases in the middle. The germline gives CDR1 SQVTM, CDR2 ANQGSEA. The chain's CDR3 is CSDEEDPLGGQFF. The DNA for the CDR3 is TGCAGCGATGAGGAGGACCCTTTGGGGGGGCAGTTCTTC.

This clonotype has at least ten counts. This chain connects TRBV5-1 to TRBJ2-3; D gene ambiguous. Germline-derived CDR1 and CDR2 are SGHRS and YFSETQ. This CDR3 comprises 14 residues. The germline V and J ends were trimmed by 0 bases and 6 bases, with 11 bases remaining between them. This CDR3 reads CASSLEVPRDTQYF. CDR3 sequence (DNA): TGCGCCAGCAGCTTGGAGGTCCCCAGGGATACGCAGTATTTT.

The chain has TRBV6-1 and TRBJ2-5, with D perhaps TRBD1 (6 bases). Germline loops: CDR1 MNHNS, CDR2 SASEGT. This CDR3 region has 12 residues. V lost 6 bases and J 5 bases, leaving 10 bases between the germline ends. CDR3 loop: CASSPQGETQYF. The CDR3 DNA follows: TGTGCCAGCAGCCCCCAGGGGGAGACCCAGTACTTC.

This clonotype was observed many times. V is TRBV27 and J is TRBJ2-1; the match to TRBD2 covers 8 bases. CDR1 is MNHEY and CDR2 is SMNVEV in the germline V gene (reference sequence). With 5 bases clipped from V and 4 bases from J, the junction kept 16 bases outside the gene matches. The CDR3 is 18 residues long. For the CDR3, the DNA is TGTGCCAGCAGTGTAGGCCCTCAAGCGGGAGATGCATACAATGAGCAGTTCTTC. Its translation: CASSVGPQAGDAYNEQFF.

This clonotype was picked up many times. CDR3 protein: CASSRNPKSALNYEQYF. CDR3 nucleotides: TGTGCCAGCAGTCGTAACCCAAAATCAGCCTTGAACTACGAGCAGTACTTC. V gene TRBV2 combines with J gene TRBJ2-7, with D hard to call. Trimming shortened V by 5 bases and J by 3 bases, and 23 bases separated the two germline ends. CDR1 and CDR2 from the germline V gene are SNHLY and FYNNEI. There are 17 residues in the CDR3.

The chain recombines TRBV11-2 with TRBJ1-6; no definite D call. Germline V gene lookup returns CDR1 SGHAT and CDR2 FQNNGV. V lost 6 bases and J 0 bases, leaving 9 bases between the germline ends. CDR3 length: 15 residues. CDR3 sequence reads: CASSWESSYNSPLHF. CDR3 DNA: TGTGCCAGCAGTTGGGAGAGCTCCTATAATTCACCCCTCCACTTT.

V usage is TRBV7-3 and J usage is TRBJ1-1, with a weak D call TRBD1 (5 bases). Germline-derived CDR1 and CDR2 are SGHTA and FQGTGA. The CDR3 spans 15 residues. Deletions cut 3 bases from V and 4 bases from J, with 15 bases between. CDR3 loop: CASSLTAVMSTEAFF. CDR3 DNA sequence: TGTGCCAGCAGCTTGACAGCTGTGATGAGCACTGAAGCTTTCTTT.

The chain combines TRBV29-1 with TRBJ2-2; D call uncertain. V lost 4 bases and J lost 8, with 14 bases in between. The CDR3 covers 13 residues. In germline, CDR1 is SQVTM, CDR2 ANQGSEA. CDR3 nucleotide sequence: TGCAGCGTTGCCCAGCGATCGGTGGGGGAGCTGTTTTTT. Translation: CSVAQRSVGELFF.

In its sample, this clonotype was seen many times. This sequence joins TRBV3-1 and TRBJ2-3, with 8 bases fitting TRBD2. The germline V gene encodes CDR1 LGHDT and CDR2 YNNKEL (reference sequence). CDR3 length: 17 residues. The ends lost 1 base at V and 5 bases at J; junction bases unmatched: 11. DNA for the CDR3: TGTGCCAGCAGCCAAGTTGGACTAGCATCAGATCTAGATACGCAGTATTTT. Its protein is CASSQVGLASDLDTQYF.

In this sample, this clonotype turned up many times. This sequence joins TRBV2 and TRBJ1-1; tentative D call: TRBD1 (5 bases). Germline assignment: CDR1 SNHLY and CDR2 FYNNEI. The CDR3 consists of 13 residues. Trimming cost V 10 bases and J 2 bases, with 14 bases left between them. The CDR3 DNA reads TGTGCCATCCCGAGAAGGGGAAACACTGAAGCTTTCTTT. It translates to CAIPRRGNTEAFF. The variable domain in full, completed from reference TRBV2 and TRBJ1-1, reads EPEVTQTPSHQVTQMGQEVILRCVPISNHLYFYWYRQILGQKVEFLVSFYNNEISEKSEIFDDQFSVERPDGSNFTLKIRSTKLEDSAMYFCAIPRRGNTEAFFGQGTRLTVV.

This clonotype was seen a handful of times. The chain couples TRBV15 to TRBJ1-1; TRBD1 aligns across 7 bases. The V gene end was trimmed by 4 bases and the J gene end by 4 bases; junction bases not matched to a gene: 6. Germline CDR1 LNHNV, CDR2 YYDKDF (reference sequence). The CDR3 totals 14 residues. The CDR3 nucleotides read TGTGCCACCAGCACTGGGACAGACGGCACTGAAGCTTTCTTT. Protein: CATSTGTDGTEAFF.

CDR3: CASSPAGVYNEQFF. In DNA form, the CDR3 reads TGTGCCAGCAGCCCTGCGGGGGTATACAATGAGCAGTTCTTC. The rearrangement joins TRBV7-2 to TRBJ2-1; TRBD2 aligns across 7 bases. V gave up 5 bases and J gave up 4 bases; unmatched junction bases: 5. This CDR3 spans 14 amino acids. CDR1 SGHTA and CDR2 FQGNSA come from the germline V gene.

CDR3 loop: CASSYGMGASIDTIYF. CDR3 DNA sequence: TGTGCCAGCAGTTACGGGATGGGTGCATCTATAGACACCATATATTTT. The gene calls are TRBV6-2 or TRBV6-3 and TRBJ1-3, with D unclear. Germline CDR1 MNHEY, CDR2 SVGEGT. V lost 2 bases, J lost 8 bases, and 19 bases lay in between. The CDR3 is made up of 16 amino acids.

For this clonotype: Sequence at one end of the junction differs from germline and may be a read error. This chain links TRBV4-2 with TRBJ1-1, with 11 nucleotides matching TRBD1. CDR1 is LGHNA, CDR2 YNFKEQ, per germline. This CDR3 comprises 15 residues. The CDR3 sequence is CASGHIGQGANEAFF. CDR3 DNA: TGTGCCAGCGGCCATATCGGACAGGGGGCAAATGAAGCTTTCTTT.

In regard to this clonotype: This clone may be a read error of a much larger clone one base away. The V and J genes are TRBV15 and TRBJ2-7, with D perhaps matching TRBD1 (6 bases). The end of the DNA is better explained by TRBJ2-1, so the J call may be wrong. CDR3 length equals 15 residues. Germline values: CDR1 LNHNV, CDR2 YYDKDF (reference sequence). The CDR3, as DNA: TGTGCCACCAGCGACCGGGACACCTCATCCTACGAGCAGTTCTTC. Its translation: CATSDRDTSSYEQFF.

This clonotype has just a few counts. The chain combines TRBV6-2 or TRBV6-3 with TRBJ1-1; tentative D call: TRBD1 (6 bases). This CDR3 comprises 12 residues. V lost 8 bases and J lost 5, with 12 bases in between. Germline V gene sequence: CDR1 MNHEY, CDR2 SVGEGT. The CDR3 is CASGPGVTEAFF. CDR3 coding DNA: TGTGCCAGCGGCCCAGGGGTGACTGAAGCTTTCTTT.

The chain couples TRBV20-1 to TRBJ1-1; D is uncertain. Germline values: CDR1 DFQATT, CDR2 SNEGSKA (reference sequence). V shed 6 bases and J shed 2 bases, with 13 bases lying between them. The CDR3 has 13 amino acids. For the CDR3, the DNA is TGCAGTGCAGCTCCGGGAGGAAACACTGAAGCTTTCTTT. This encodes CSAAPGGNTEAFF.